Each of the 28 T cell receptor beta chains below was sequenced from the same sample in a study of shared clonotypes between healthy human individuals. The protocol was immunoSEQ multiplex PCR, while the TCRdb copy is restricted to in-frame clones and leaves out a portion. The sample contains around 500,000 clones, 81% of which appear only once. The source material was PBMCs. The source of these receptors is a woman between 40 and 55 years old in good health. Some clones in this sample may be carry-over from other donors' samples.

For this clone: A far larger clone lies a single base away; this is likely a read error. This rearrangement joins TRBV5-6 to TRBJ1-2; no reliable D call. The CDR3 totals 14 residues. From germline, CDR1 is SGHDT and CDR2 YYEEEE. CDR3 region: CASGLAMDGYGYTF. The CDR3 DNA reads TGTGCCAGCGGCTTGGCCATGGACGGCTATGGCTACACCTTC.

This rearrangement joins TRBV2 to TRBJ2-2, with 7 bases matching TRBD1. This CDR3 comprises 14 residues. V shed 10 bases and J 5 bases; nucleotides not matched to a gene: 10. Germline V CDR1 and CDR2: SNHLY, FYNNEI. DNA of the CDR3: TGTGCCACCGGTTTGACAGGGTGGACCGGGGAGCTGTTTTTT. Translated, it gives CATGLTGWTGELFF. Complete variable domain (other parts from reference TRBV2 and TRBJ2-2): EPEVTQTPSHQVTQMGQEVILRCVPISNHLYFYWYRQILGQKVEFLVSFYNNEISEKSEIFDDQFSVERPDGSNFTLKIRSTKLEDSAMYFCATGLTGWTGELFFGEGSRLTVL.

In DNA form, the CDR3 reads TGTGCCACGCACCTCCGGGACAGGGAAACCTACGAGCAGTACTTC. Translation: CATHLRDRETYEQYF. The chain uses TRBV6-1 and TRBJ2-5; 9 bases align to TRBD1. The J call may be wrong; the DNA end is better matched by TRBJ2-7. The CDR3 is 15 amino acids. CDR1 MNHNS and CDR2 SASEGT come from the germline V gene.

This clone turned up a few times. V gene TRBV6-6 combines with J gene TRBJ2-2; D possibly corresponds to TRBD1 (6 bases). This CDR3 region has 14 residues. Looked up from germline, CDR1 is MNHNY and CDR2 is SVGAGI (reference sequence). Between the trimmed V and J ends, which lost 6 bases and 5 bases, there was a span of 13 bases. CDR3 in DNA: TGTGCCAGCAGGACTGGGGACACAACCGGGGAGCTGTTTTTT. Translating gives CASRTGDTTGELFF.

This clone has more than one count but fewer than ten. CDR3 DNA: TGTGCCAGCAGCTTAGCAGGGGGCTCAGGCAATCAGCCCCAGCATTTT. This gives the protein CASSLAGGSGNQPQHF. The V call is TRBV7-2, the J call TRBJ1-5, with TRBD1 identical over 7 bases. Trimming took 0 bases from V and 2 from J; bases not matched to a gene: 4. Germline lookup yields CDR1 SGHTA and CDR2 FQGNSA. The CDR3 consists of 16 residues.

The V gene is TRBV6-5, the J gene TRBJ2-5; no clear D gene. V was trimmed by 2 bases and J by 5 bases, leaving 15 bases between them. The germline gives CDR1 MNHEY, CDR2 SVGAGI. The CDR3 has 15 residues. CDR3 DNA: TGTGCCAGCAGTTACGGGCTGCGGACGGAGGAGACCCAGTACTTC. Translated: CASSYGLRTEETQYF.

J is TRBJ2-7 and V is TRBV19; tentatively, D is TRBD1 (5 bases). The CDR3 consists of 16 residues. Germline-derived CDR1 and CDR2 are LNHDA and SQIVND (reference sequence). With 6 bases removed from V and 2 bases from J, the gap between germline ends came to 20 bases. CDR3 nucleotide sequence: TGTGCCAGTAGCACCGACAAGAGGACACCGGCCTACGAGCAGTACTTC. Residues: CASSTDKRTPAYEQYF.

The V and J genes are TRBV23-1 and TRBJ1-5; TRBD1 might be the D (6 bases). TRBV23-1 has ORF status, its function being uncertain. The CDR3 extends over 17 amino acids. The V end was cut by 3 bases, the J end by 5 bases, with 20 bases between. DNA of the CDR3: TGCGCCAGCAGTCAGTTCTTACGACAGGTAGAGGATCAGCCCCAGCATTTT. It specifies CASSQFLRQVEDQPQHF.

This clone was counted a single time. This is likely an artifact of a read error, given a far larger clone one base away. Within the sample, other DNA sequences also encode this same CDR3. V and J are TRBV29-1 and TRBJ1-2; perhaps TRBD1 as D (6 bases). Per germline, CDR1 SQVTM and CDR2 ANQGSEA. The CDR3 is made up of 12 amino acids. The CDR3 DNA is TGTAGCGTTGGGACATCAAACTATGGCTACACCTTC. Protein product: CSVGTSNYGYTF. Filled out from reference TRBV29-1 and TRBJ1-2, the complete variable domain reads SAVISQKPSRDICQRGTSLTIQCQVDSQVTMMFWYRQQPGQSLTLIATANQGSEATYESGFVIDKFPISRPNLTFSTLTVSNMSPEDSSIYLCSVGTSNYGYTFGSGTRLTVV.

This clone has ten or more counts. Other nucleotide sequences in the sample specify the same CDR3. This chain uses TRBV6-4 with TRBJ2-3, with TRBD2 matching over 11 bases. Germline-derived CDR1 and CDR2 are MRHNA and SNTAGT. The CDR3 sequence is 15 residues long. Losses at the gene ends were 3 bases for V and 4 bases for J; bases not matched to a gene: 3. DNA of the CDR3: TGTGCCAGCAGTGAAGGGACTAGCGGTTCAGATACGCAGTATTTT. Translation: CASSEGTSGSDTQYF.

V gene TRBV11-2 combines with J gene TRBJ2-1; possibly TRBD2 for D (5 bases). Looked up from germline, CDR1 is SGHAT and CDR2 is FQNNGV. This CDR3 contains 14 residues. Trimming took 3 bases from V and 7 from J, leaving 13 bases between them. CDR3 sequence (DNA): TGTGCCAGCAGCTTGGGGAGCCCTATTAATGAGCAGTTCTTC. Protein: CASSLGSPINEQFF. Drawing the rest from reference TRBV11-2 and TRBJ2-1, the complete variable domain is EAGVAQSPRYKIIEKRQSVAFWCNPISGHATLYWYQQILGQGPKLLIQFQNNGVVDDSQLPKDRFSAERLKGVDSTLKIQPAKLEDSAVYLCASSLGSPINEQFFGPGTRLTVL.

V usage is TRBV28 and J usage is TRBJ2-3; 12 nucleotides align to TRBD2. V was pared by 6 bases and J by 5 bases, with 9 bases of the junction left unmatched. The CDR3 runs 16 residues. Germline V gene lookup returns CDR1 MDHEN and CDR2 SYDVKM. The CDR3 reads CASSITLAGGGDTQYF. In DNA form, the CDR3 reads TGTGCCAGCAGCATCACGCTAGCGGGAGGGGGAGATACGCAGTATTTT.

V is TRBV5-6 and J is TRBJ1-4, with TRBD1 matching 7 bases. The CDR3 totals 17 residues. J was trimmed by 10 bases and V by 3 bases; bases with no gene match: 18. Germline V CDR1 and CDR2: SGHDT, YYEEEE. This CDR3 reads CASSSQLPQGSRGKLFF. The CDR3, as DNA: TGTGCCAGCAGCTCCCAGCTTCCACAGGGGTCAAGGGGAAAACTGTTTTTT.

V gene TRBV5-1 combines with J gene TRBJ1-1; no reliable D call. The CDR3 has 13 residues. The germline V gene encodes CDR1 SGHRS and CDR2 YFSETQ. V dropped 3 bases and J dropped 2 bases, with 8 bases sitting between them. The CDR3 is CASSYPTNTEAFF. The CDR3 DNA reads TGCGCCAGCAGCTACCCGACAAACACTGAAGCTTTCTTT.

The chain is built from TRBV5-6 and TRBJ2-5; D not certain. The germline gives CDR1 SGHDT, CDR2 YYEEEE. The V end lost 3 bases, the J end lost 4 bases, and 10 bases lay between the germline ends. CDR3 length equals 13 residues. The CDR3 DNA sequence: TGTGCCAGCAGCTCATGGATGGTAGAGACCCAGTACTTC. It is translated as CASSSWMVETQYF.

A note on this clone: This probably arose from a read error, given a far larger clone one base away. The sample contains more than one DNA sequence encoding this CDR3. This chain uses TRBV29-1 with TRBJ2-3, with 11 bases aligning to TRBD2. V dropped 4 bases and J dropped 9; count of bases not matched to a gene: 9. The V gene's germline CDR1 is SQVTM and CDR2 ANQGSEA. This CDR3 comprises 14 residues. The DNA of the CDR3 is TGCAGCGTTGTACTAGCGGGAGTGGGAGACACGCAGTATTTT. It is translated as CSVVLAGVGDTQYF.

About this clone itself: This likely came from a read error, as a far larger clone is one base away. The J gene is TRBJ2-7, the V gene TRBV15, with 8 bases matching TRBD1. This CDR3 is built from 17 residues. CDR1 LNHNV and CDR2 YYDKDF come from the germline V gene (reference sequence). Germline trimming cut 1 base from V and 5 bases from J; bases unmatched to any gene: 13. The CDR3 bases are TGTGCCACCAGCAGAGGGGCGGCAGGGGGCTTCAACCACGAGCAGTACTTC. This sequence encodes CATSRGAAGGFNHEQYF. Together with reference TRBV15 and TRBJ2-7, the CDR3 gives the full variable domain: DAMVIQNPRYQVTQFGKPVTLSCSQTLNHNVMYWYQQKSSQAPKLLFHYYDKDFNNEADTPDNFQSRRPNTSFCFLDIRSPGLGDTAMYLCATSRGAAGGFNHEQYFGPGTRLTVT.

The chain employs TRBV5-4 and TRBJ2-7; unclear D gene. CDR1 is SGHNT, CDR2 YYREEE, per germline (reference sequence). The CDR3 covers 13 residues. Between the trimmed V and J ends, which lost 4 bases and 6 bases, there was a span of 14 bases. The CDR3 loop reads CASSLVDRCEQYF. The CDR3 region has the DNA TGTGCCAGCAGCCTCGTGGATAGGTGCGAGCAGTACTTC.

This sequence joins TRBV28 and TRBJ1-1; no definite D call. Germline V CDR1 and CDR2: MDHEN, SYDVKM. Trimming took off 6 bases at V and 7 bases at J, with 24 bases between the two ends. The CDR3 length is 16 residues. CDR3 sequence reads: CASSSHSSARGGEAFF. Written as DNA, the CDR3 is TGTGCCAGCAGCTCCCATTCGTCGGCGCGTGGTGGTGAAGCTTTCTTT.

This clone was found once. CDR3 amino acids: CASSFTQRSYEQYF. CDR3 DNA: TGCGCCAGCAGCTTTACCCAGAGGTCCTACGAGCAGTACTTC. The rearrangement links TRBV5-1 to TRBJ2-7, with D unclear. The V end lost 2 bases, the J end lost 1 base, and 10 bases lay between the germline ends. The CDR3 has 14 residues. CDR1 and CDR2 from the germline V gene are SGHRS and YFSETQ.

Concerning this clone: A read error is likely here: a far larger clone is one base away. The same CDR3 arises from other DNA sequences in this sample as well. The V and J genes are TRBV7-3 and TRBJ2-3, with 9 bases identical to TRBD2. V trimming: 0 bases; J trimming: 3 bases; junction bases outside the gene matches: 1. The CDR3 spans 15 residues. Germline-derived CDR1 and CDR2 are SGHTA and FQGTGA. The CDR3 bases are TGTGCCAGCAGCTTAACTAGCGGGAGTACAGATACGCAGTATTTT. The encoded protein is CASSLTSGSTDTQYF.

This clone has a single count. This rearrangement joins TRBV18 to TRBJ2-6; 11 bases match TRBD1. CDR1 KGHSH and CDR2 LQKENI come from the germline V gene. V was pared by 3 bases and J by 2 bases, with 6 bases of the junction left unmatched. The CDR3 length is 18 residues. The CDR3 loop reads CASSPGTGGPPGANVLTF. The CDR3 nucleotides read TGTGCCAGCTCACCCGGGACAGGGGGACCCCCTGGGGCCAACGTCCTGACTTTC. Together with reference TRBV18 and TRBJ2-6, the CDR3 gives the full variable domain: NAGVMQNPRHLVRRRGQEARLRCSPMKGHSHVYWYRQLPEEGLKFMVYLQKENIIDESGMPKERFSAEFPKEGPSILRIQQVVRGDSAAYFCASSPGTGGPPGANVLTFGAGSRLTVL.

The chain combines TRBV5-6 with TRBJ2-7, with 13 bases identical to TRBD2. Per germline, CDR1 SGHDT and CDR2 YYEEEE. This CDR3 has 17 amino acids. V trimming: 6 bases; J trimming: 5 bases; junction bases outside the gene matches: 14. The chain's CDR3 is CASTLLAGGPRNHEQYF. In DNA, the CDR3 is TGTGCCAGCACCTTACTAGCGGGAGGGCCGAGAAACCACGAGCAGTACTTC. Filled out from reference TRBV5-6 and TRBJ2-7, the complete variable domain reads DAGVTQSPTHLIKTRGQQVTLRCSPKSGHDTVSWYQQALGQGPQFIFQYYEEEERQRGNFPDRFSGHQFPNYSSELNVNALLLGDSALYLCASTLLAGGPRNHEQYFGPGTRLTVT.

V usage is TRBV10-3 and J usage is TRBJ2-7, with D perhaps TRBD2 (6 bases). Germline V CDR1 and CDR2: ENHRY, SYGVKD. Between the trimmed V and J ends, which lost 10 bases and 5 bases, there was a span of 18 bases. This CDR3 region has 13 residues. CDR3 bases: TGTGCCACCCGACTAGAAGGCCGTGACGAGCAGTACTTC. Residues: CATRLEGRDEQYF.

V gene TRBV9 combines with J gene TRBJ2-4, with TRBD1 identical over 7 bases. The V and J ends lost 4 bases and 1 base, in that order; junction bases with no gene match: 11. This CDR3 contains 17 residues. Looked up from germline, CDR1 is SGDLS and CDR2 is YYNGEE. As DNA, the CDR3 is TGTGCCAGCAGCCCAAGACAGGGAATCAGTGCCAAAAACATTCAGTACTTC. It codes for CASSPRQGISAKNIQYF.

This clone was observed a few times. The chain combines TRBV9 with TRBJ1-1, with a weak D call TRBD1 (5 bases). CDR1 and CDR2 from the germline V gene are SGDLS and YYNGEE. This CDR3 is 15 amino acids long. The V end lost 0 bases, the J end lost 3 bases, and 12 bases lay between the germline ends. The DNA of the CDR3 is TGTGCCAGCAGCGTAGAGGGGATCGCGGACACTGAAGCTTTCTTT. Translation gives CASSVEGIADTEAFF.

The chain couples TRBV28 to TRBJ2-7; D remains unclear. The ends were cut back, 3 bases at V and 3 bases at J, with 6 bases in the middle. CDR3 size: 12 residues. Germline lookup yields CDR1 MDHEN and CDR2 SYDVKM. Here the CDR3 reads CASSFSYYEQYF. For the CDR3, the DNA is TGTGCCAGCAGTTTTTCATACTACGAGCAGTACTTC. Full variable domain (remainder filled in from reference TRBV28 and TRBJ2-7): DVKVTQSSRYLVKRTGEKVFLECVQDMDHENMFWYRQDPGLGLRLIYFSYDVKMKEKGDIPEGYSVSREKKERFSLILESASTNQTSMYLCASSFSYYEQYFGPGTRLTVT.

The V call is TRBV10-2, the J call TRBJ2-2; D ambiguous. V lost 2 bases, J lost 1 base, and 2 bases lay in between. Per germline, CDR1 WSHSY and CDR2 SAAADI. This CDR3 comprises 13 residues. Here the CDR3 DNA reads TGCGCCAGCAGTGAGGTGAACACCGGGGAGCTGTTTTTT. Its translation is CASSEVNTGELFF.